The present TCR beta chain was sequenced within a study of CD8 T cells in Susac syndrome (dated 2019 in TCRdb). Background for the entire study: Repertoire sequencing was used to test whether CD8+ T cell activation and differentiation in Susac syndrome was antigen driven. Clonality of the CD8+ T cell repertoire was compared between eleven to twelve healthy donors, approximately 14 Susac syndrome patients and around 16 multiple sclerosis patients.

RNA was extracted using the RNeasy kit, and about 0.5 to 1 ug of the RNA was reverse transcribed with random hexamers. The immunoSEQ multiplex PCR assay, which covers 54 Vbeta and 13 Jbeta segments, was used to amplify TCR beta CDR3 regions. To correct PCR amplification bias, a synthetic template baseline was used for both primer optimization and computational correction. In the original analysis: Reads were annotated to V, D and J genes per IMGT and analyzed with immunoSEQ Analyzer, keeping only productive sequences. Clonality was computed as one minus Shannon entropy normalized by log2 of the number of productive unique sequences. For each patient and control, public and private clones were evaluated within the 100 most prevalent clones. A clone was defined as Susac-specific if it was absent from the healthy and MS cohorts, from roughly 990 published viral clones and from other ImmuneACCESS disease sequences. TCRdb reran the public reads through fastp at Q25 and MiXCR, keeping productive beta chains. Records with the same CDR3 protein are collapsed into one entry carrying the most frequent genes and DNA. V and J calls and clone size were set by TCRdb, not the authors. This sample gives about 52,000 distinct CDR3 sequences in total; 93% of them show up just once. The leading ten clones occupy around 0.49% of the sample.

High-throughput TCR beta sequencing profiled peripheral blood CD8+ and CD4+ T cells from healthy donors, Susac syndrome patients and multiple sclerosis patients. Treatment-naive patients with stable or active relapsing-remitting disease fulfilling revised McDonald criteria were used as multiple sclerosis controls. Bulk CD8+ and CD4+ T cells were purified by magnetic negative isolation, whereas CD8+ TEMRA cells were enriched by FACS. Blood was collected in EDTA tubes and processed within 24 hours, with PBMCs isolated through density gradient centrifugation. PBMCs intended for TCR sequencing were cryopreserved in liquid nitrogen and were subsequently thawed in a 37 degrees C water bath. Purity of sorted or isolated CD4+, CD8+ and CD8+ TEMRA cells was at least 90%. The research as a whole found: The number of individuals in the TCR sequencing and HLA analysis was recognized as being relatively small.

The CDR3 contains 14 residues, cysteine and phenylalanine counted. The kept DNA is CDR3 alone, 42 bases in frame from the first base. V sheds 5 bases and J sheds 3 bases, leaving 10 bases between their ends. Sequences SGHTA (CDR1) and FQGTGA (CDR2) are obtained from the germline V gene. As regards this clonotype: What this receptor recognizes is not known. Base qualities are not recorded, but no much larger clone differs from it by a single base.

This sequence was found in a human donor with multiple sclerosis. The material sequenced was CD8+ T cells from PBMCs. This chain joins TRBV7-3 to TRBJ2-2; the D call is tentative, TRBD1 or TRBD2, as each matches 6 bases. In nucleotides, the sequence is TGTGCCAGCAGCCCTGGGGGGCACACCGGGGAGCTGTTTTTT. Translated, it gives CASSPGGHTGELFF.